Here is one TCR beta chain with its context. The ends lost 5 bases at V and 0 bases at J; junction bases unmatched: 15. The germline V gene has CDR1 SGHTA and CDR2 FQGNSA. This CDR3 spans 19 amino acids. The sample originates from a study of cytomegalovirus exposure and HLA in healthy donors. PCR was performed using 60 Vbeta and 13 Jbeta primers. The table came from immunoSEQ multiplex PCR; TCRdb's copy has only in-frame clones and leaves some out. Here the sample spans about 160,000 clones, 70% to 80% being singletons. This clonotype was obtained from a woman aged 50 to 60 in good health and CMV-seronegative. The chain recombines TRBV7-2 with TRBJ2-1; 8 positions match TRBD1. Sequenced input: PBMCs. Here the CDR3 DNA reads TGTGCCAGCAGCCCCCAGGGGGCGGGGTCAAGTAGCTCCTACAATGAGCAGTTCTTC. This gives the protein CASSPQGAGSSSSYNEQFF.